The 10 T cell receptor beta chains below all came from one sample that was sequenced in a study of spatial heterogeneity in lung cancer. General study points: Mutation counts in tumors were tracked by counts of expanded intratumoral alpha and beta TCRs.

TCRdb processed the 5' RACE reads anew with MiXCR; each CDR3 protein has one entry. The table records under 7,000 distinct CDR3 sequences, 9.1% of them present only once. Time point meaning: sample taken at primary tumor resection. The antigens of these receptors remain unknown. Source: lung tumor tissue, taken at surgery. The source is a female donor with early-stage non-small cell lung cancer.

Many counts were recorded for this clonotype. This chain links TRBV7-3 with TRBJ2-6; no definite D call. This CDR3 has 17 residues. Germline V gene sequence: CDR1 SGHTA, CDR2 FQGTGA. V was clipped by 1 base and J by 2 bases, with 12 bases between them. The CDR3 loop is CASSLNAAGAGANVLTF. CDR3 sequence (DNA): TGTGCCAGCAGCTTAAATGCCGCTGGAGCTGGGGCCAACGTCCTGACTTTC.

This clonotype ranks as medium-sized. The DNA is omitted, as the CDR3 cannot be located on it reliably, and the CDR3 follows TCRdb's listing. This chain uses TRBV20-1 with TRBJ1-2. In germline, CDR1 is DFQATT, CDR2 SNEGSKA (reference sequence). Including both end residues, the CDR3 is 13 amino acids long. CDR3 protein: CSAREVVGRGSTF.

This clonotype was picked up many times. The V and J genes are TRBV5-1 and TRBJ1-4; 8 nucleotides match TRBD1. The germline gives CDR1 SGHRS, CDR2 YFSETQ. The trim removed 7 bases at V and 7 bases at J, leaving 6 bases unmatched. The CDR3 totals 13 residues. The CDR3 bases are TGCGCCAGCCTGACAGGGGAAGGTGAAAAACTGTTTTTT. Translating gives CASLTGEGEKLFF. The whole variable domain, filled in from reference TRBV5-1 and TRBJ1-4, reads KAGVTQTPRYLIKTRGQQVTLSCSPISGHRSVSWYQQTPGQGLQFLFEYFSETQRNKGNFPGRFSGRQFSNSRSEMNVSTLELGDSALYLCASLTGEGEKLFFGSGTQLSVL.

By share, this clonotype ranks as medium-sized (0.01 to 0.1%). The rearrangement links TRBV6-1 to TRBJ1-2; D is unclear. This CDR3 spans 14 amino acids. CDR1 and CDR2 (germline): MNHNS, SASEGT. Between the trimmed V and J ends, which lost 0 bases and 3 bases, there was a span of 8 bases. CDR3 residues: CASSEAARHYGYTF. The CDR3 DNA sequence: TGTGCCAGCAGTGAAGCTGCCCGGCACTATGGCTACACCTTC.

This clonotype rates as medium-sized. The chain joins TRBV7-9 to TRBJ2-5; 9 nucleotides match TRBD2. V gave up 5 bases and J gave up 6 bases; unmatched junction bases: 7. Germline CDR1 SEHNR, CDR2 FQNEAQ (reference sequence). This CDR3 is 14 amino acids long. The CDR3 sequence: CASSPRTSVQTQYF. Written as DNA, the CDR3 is TGTGCCAGCAGCCCCAGGACTAGCGTACAGACCCAGTACTTC.

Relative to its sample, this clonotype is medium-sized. CDR3 nucleotides: TGTGCCAGCAGTCCCCATGGGGGAATCAACTATGGCTACACCTTC. Translated, it gives CASSPHGGINYGYTF. The rearrangement links TRBV6-5 to TRBJ1-2; TRBD1 might be the D (5 bases). This CDR3 has 15 residues. V was trimmed by 5 bases and J by 2 bases, leaving 15 bases between them. Germline CDR1 MNHEY, CDR2 SVGAGI.

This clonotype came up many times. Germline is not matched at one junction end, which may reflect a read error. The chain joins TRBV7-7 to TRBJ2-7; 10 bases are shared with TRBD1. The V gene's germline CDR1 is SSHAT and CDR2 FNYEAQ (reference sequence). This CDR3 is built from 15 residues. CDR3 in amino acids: CASSLGQGVTYEQYF. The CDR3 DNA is TGTGCTAGCAGCTTAGGACAGGGGGTTACCTACGAGCAGTACTTC. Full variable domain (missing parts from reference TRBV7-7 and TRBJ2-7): GAGVSQSPRYKVTKRGQDVTLRCDPISSHATLYWYQQALGQGPEFLTYFNYEAQPDKSGLPSDRFSAERPEGSISTLTIQRTEQRDSAMYRCASSLGQGVTYEQYFGPGTRLTVT.

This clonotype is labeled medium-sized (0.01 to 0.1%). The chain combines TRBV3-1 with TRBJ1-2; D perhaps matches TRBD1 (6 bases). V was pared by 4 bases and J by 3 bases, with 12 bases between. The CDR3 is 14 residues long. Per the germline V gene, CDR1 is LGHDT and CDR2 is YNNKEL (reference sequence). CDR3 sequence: CASSPWTDYYGYTF. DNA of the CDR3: TGTGCCAGCAGCCCCTGGACAGATTACTATGGCTACACCTTC. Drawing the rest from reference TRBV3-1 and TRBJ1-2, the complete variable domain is DTAVSQTPKYLVTQMGNDKSIKCEQNLGHDTMYWYKQDSKKFLKIMFSYNNKELIINETVPNRFSPKSPDKAHLNLHINSLELGDSAVYFCASSPWTDYYGYTFGSGTRLTVV.

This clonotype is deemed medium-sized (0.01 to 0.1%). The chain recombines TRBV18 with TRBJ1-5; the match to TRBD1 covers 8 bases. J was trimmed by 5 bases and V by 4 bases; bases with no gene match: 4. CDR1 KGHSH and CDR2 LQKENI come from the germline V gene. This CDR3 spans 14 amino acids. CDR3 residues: CASSRQGLDQPQHF. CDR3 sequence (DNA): TGTGCCAGCTCACGACAGGGGTTGGATCAGCCCCAGCATTTT.

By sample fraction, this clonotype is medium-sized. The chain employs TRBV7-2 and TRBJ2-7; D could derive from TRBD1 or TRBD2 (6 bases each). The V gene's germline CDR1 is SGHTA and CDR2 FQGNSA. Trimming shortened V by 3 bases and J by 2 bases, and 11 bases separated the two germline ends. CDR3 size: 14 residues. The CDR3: CASSFNRGAYEQYF. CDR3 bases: TGTGCCAGCAGCTTCAATAGGGGGGCCTACGAGCAGTACTTC.